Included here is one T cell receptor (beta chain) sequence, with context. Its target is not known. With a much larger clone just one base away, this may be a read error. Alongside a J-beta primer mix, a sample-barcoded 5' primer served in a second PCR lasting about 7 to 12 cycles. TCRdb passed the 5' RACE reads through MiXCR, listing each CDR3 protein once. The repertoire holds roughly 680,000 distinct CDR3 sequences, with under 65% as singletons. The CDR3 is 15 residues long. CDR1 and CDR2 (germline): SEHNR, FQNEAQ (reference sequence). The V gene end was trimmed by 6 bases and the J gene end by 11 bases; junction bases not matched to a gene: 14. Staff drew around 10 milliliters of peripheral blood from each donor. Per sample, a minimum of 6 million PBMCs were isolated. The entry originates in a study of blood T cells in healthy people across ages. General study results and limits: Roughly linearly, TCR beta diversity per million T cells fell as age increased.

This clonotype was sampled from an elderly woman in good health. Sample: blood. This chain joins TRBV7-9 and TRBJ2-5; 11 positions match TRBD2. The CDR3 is CASRKTSGSPYEQYF. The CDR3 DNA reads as TGTGCCAGCAGAAAAACTAGCGGGAGTCCGTATGAGCAGTACTTC.